This entry features one T cell receptor (beta chain) sequence. This record comes from a study of cytomegalovirus exposure and HLA in healthy donors. Clones were sequenced by immunoSEQ multiplex PCR, and TCRdb holds only the in-frame ones, with some missing. This sample has approximately 270,000 clones, with 65% to 90% found just once. Sequencing was performed on PBMCs. The clonotype originates from a woman younger than 30 in good health and CMV-seronegative.

The CDR3 DNA reads as TGCGCCAGCAGCTTTAAGCTTATGGACACTGAAGCTTTCTTT. The encoded protein is CASSFKLMDTEAFF. The rearrangement uses TRBV5-1 and TRBJ1-1; no definite D call. Trimming left V 2 bases short and J 3 bases short, with 11 bases between. CDR3 length equals 14 residues. Germline-derived CDR1 and CDR2 are SGHRS and YFSETQ.